The next 14 T cell receptor beta chains were all read from a single sample in a study of blood T cell repertoires in COVID-19. Clones were read by immunoSEQ multiplex PCR, and TCRdb kept only the in-frame ones, dropping some. The data hold hundreds of thousands of clones, with 85% to 90% observed a single time. Material for sequencing was PBMCs or T cells enriched from blood (not recorded which). All receptors come from a man aged 18 to 29 who had recovered from COVID-19.

About this clone itself: Other DNA sequences in this specimen translate into the identical CDR3. The chain couples TRBV4-1 to TRBJ1-3; D is unclear. Germline CDR1 MGHRA, CDR2 YSYEKL. V was clipped by 1 base and J by 1 base, with 5 bases between them. This CDR3 is built from 14 residues. CDR3 coding DNA: TGCGCCAGCAGCCAAGCAGGATCTGGAAACACCATATATTTT. Translating gives CASSQAGSGNTIYF.

The J gene is TRBJ2-7, the V gene TRBV3-1 (or the pseudogene TRBV3-2); D remains ambiguous. V was clipped by 6 bases and J by 4 bases, with 7 bases between them. CDR1 is LGHDT, CDR2 YNNKEL, per germline (reference sequence). This CDR3 has 11 residues. CDR3 DNA: TGTGCCAGCAGGCTCGGTTACGAGCAGTACTTC. Translation: CASRLGYEQYF.

The chain links TRBV19 to TRBJ2-3; a possible D gene is TRBD1 (6 bases). The ends were cut back, 4 bases at V and 4 bases at J, with 15 bases in the middle. This CDR3 is 15 amino acids long. Germline V gene data show CDR1 as LNHDA and CDR2 as SQIVND (reference sequence). The CDR3 nucleotides read TGTGCCAGTAGTAAGCTAACAGGGTACGCAGATACGCAGTATTTT. It encodes CASSKLTGYADTQYF.

The genes are TRBV3-1 (or the pseudogene TRBV3-2) and TRBJ2-6, with 11 positions matching TRBD2. Germline V gene lookup returns CDR1 LGHDT and CDR2 YNNKEL (reference sequence). The ends lost 4 bases at V and 3 bases at J; junction bases unmatched: 5. The CDR3 spans 17 residues. The CDR3 DNA sequence: TGTGCCAGCAGCCCACTAGCGGGGGTGGATGGGGCCAACGTCCTGACTTTC. Protein product: CASSPLAGVDGANVLTF.

Only one count was recorded for this clone. The V gene is TRBV15, the J gene TRBJ2-1; 7 bases are a match to TRBD1. CDR1 and CDR2 (germline): LNHNV, YYDKDF (reference sequence). The ends lost 1 base at V and 7 bases at J; junction bases unmatched: 7. The CDR3 spans 15 residues. The CDR3 region is CATSRGVRGQNEQFF. CDR3 nucleotide sequence: TGTGCCACCAGCAGAGGGGTGAGGGGGCAAAATGAGCAGTTCTTC.

The chain uses TRBV12-3 or TRBV12-4 and TRBJ1-1, with no clear D. This CDR3 is built from 11 residues. V lost 1 base and J lost 11, with 8 bases in between. This CDR3 is CASSLGRVAFF. In nucleotides, the CDR3 is TGTGCCAGCAGTTTAGGGAGAGTGGCTTTCTTT.

The chain couples TRBV24-1 to TRBJ2-3; tentatively, D is TRBD2 (7 bases). Germline V gene data show CDR1 as KGHDR and CDR2 as SFDVKD. With 4 bases removed from V and 2 bases from J, the gap between germline ends came to 12 bases. The CDR3 has 15 residues. The CDR3 loop is CATSEGGLNTDTQYF. CDR3 in DNA: TGTGCCACCAGTGAGGGGGGGCTAAACACAGATACGCAGTATTTT.

The V and J genes are TRBV15 and TRBJ2-2, with TRBD2 matching over 9 bases. CDR1 LNHNV and CDR2 YYDKDF come from the germline V gene (reference sequence). This CDR3 has 18 amino acids. V gave up 2 bases and J gave up 9 bases; unmatched junction bases: 16. The CDR3 DNA sequence: TGTGCCACCAGCAGAACAACCGGGACTAGCCAAACCTGGAGGGAGCTGTTTTTT. Protein: CATSRTTGTSQTWRELFF.

This rearrangement joins TRBV11-2 to TRBJ2-1; 8 bases align to TRBD1. Per the germline V gene, CDR1 is SGHAT and CDR2 is FQNNGV. CDR3 length equals 15 residues. The J segment lost 15 bases and the V segment lost 4 bases, leaving 17 bases of the junction unmatched. This chain's CDR3 is CASSSLDRGYTQWFF. Here the CDR3 DNA reads TGTGCCAGCAGCTCACTAGACAGGGGTTATACTCAGTGGTTCTTC.

This sequence joins TRBV3-1 (or the pseudogene TRBV3-2) and TRBJ2-1; 10 nucleotides align to TRBD2. Germline CDR1 and CDR2: LGHDT and YNNKEL (reference sequence). The CDR3 is 18 amino acids. V shed 4 bases, J shed 2 bases, and the junction held 11 bases outside the gene matches. CDR3 region: CASSLYPSTSGTYNEQFF. CDR3 in DNA: TGTGCCAGCAGCCTCTACCCCTCTACTAGCGGGACCTACAATGAGCAGTTCTTC.

The CDR3 loop reads CASSPGLAGIQETQYF. For the CDR3, the DNA is TGTGCCAGCAGCCCGGGACTAGCGGGGATACAAGAGACCCAGTACTTC. The V call is TRBV5-4, the J call TRBJ2-5, with 13 bases aligning to TRBD2. The J segment lost 2 bases and the V segment lost 4 bases, leaving 5 bases of the junction unmatched. The CDR3 length is 16 residues. Germline V lookup: CDR1 SGHNT, CDR2 YYREEE (reference sequence).

The rearrangement links TRBV3-1 (or the pseudogene TRBV3-2) to TRBJ2-7, with D possibly being TRBD2 (5 bases). The ends were cut back, 5 bases at V and 7 bases at J, with 12 bases in the middle. CDR1 and CDR2 from the germline V gene are LGHDT and YNNKEL (reference sequence). CDR3 length: 12 residues. The CDR3 sequence: CASSEREREQYF. DNA for the CDR3: TGTGCCAGCAGCGAAAGGGAGAGGGAGCAGTACTTC.

This chain joins TRBV10-2 and TRBJ1-5, with TRBD1 as a possible D gene (5 bases). The CDR3 is 15 residues long. CDR1 WSHSY and CDR2 SAAADI come from the germline V gene. Trimming cost V 0 bases and J 4 bases, with 10 bases left between them. The CDR3 loop is CASSESPGLNQPQHF. The CDR3 nucleotides are TGCGCCAGCAGTGAGTCCCCGGGACTGAATCAGCCCCAGCATTTT.

This chain connects TRBV5-1 to TRBJ2-5; weak D call: TRBD1 (5 bases). The ends were cut back, 0 bases at V and 4 bases at J, with 16 bases in the middle. This CDR3 is 16 amino acids long. CDR1 and CDR2 from the germline V gene are SGHRS and YFSETQ. In nucleotides, the CDR3 is TGCGCCAGCAGCTTGGCGGTGGGGCCTCTTCTAGAGACCCAGTACTTC. Its protein product is CASSLAVGPLLETQYF.